Listed here is a single T cell receptor beta chain. What it binds is unknown. This sample was included in a study of spatial heterogeneity in lung cancer. Study-wide findings and caveats: Tumors with more nonsynonymous mutations had more expanded intratumoral alpha and beta TCRs.

TCRdb called the 5' RACE reads again in MiXCR, with one record for every CDR3 protein. The repertoire includes some 11,000 distinct CDR3 sequences, about 5.5% of them detected once, and around 12% sits in the top ten. CDR3 size: 15 residues. V gave up 5 bases and J gave up 4 bases; unmatched junction bases: 3. The germline gives CDR1 SGHTA, CDR2 FQGNSA. Time point meaning: sample taken at primary tumor resection. Samples came from some 71 TRACERx patients with untreated early-stage lung cancer. This specimen was lung tumor tissue, taken at surgery. This chain links TRBV7-2 with TRBJ2-2; 11 nucleotides match TRBD2. The clonotype originates from a male donor with early-stage non-small cell lung cancer. CDR3 sequence: CASSTTSGGTGELFF. In DNA form, the CDR3 reads TGTGCCAGCAGCACTACTAGCGGGGGCACCGGGGAGCTGTTTTTT. Full variable domain (remainder filled in from reference TRBV7-2 and TRBJ2-2): GAGVSQSPSNKVTEKGKDVELRCDPISGHTALYWYRQSLGQGLEFLIYFQGNSAPDKSGLPSDRFSAERTGGSVSTLTIQRTQQEDSAVYLCASSTTSGGTGELFFGEGSRLTVL.